This passage covers 16 T cell receptor beta chains from one sample sequenced in a study of blood T cell repertoires in COVID-19. Generated by immunoSEQ multiplex PCR, the TCRdb table keeps only in-frame clones and is missing some. This sample has roughly 200,000 clones; approximately 90% occur once, and the top ten carry approximately 1.7%. Input material: peripheral blood. The receptors were gathered from a man between 65 and 85 years old with acute or convalescent COVID-19.

This rearrangement joins TRBV30 to TRBJ2-2, with D perhaps TRBD1 (6 bases). Germline lookup yields CDR1 GTSNPN and CDR2 SVGIG (reference sequence). The CDR3 consists of 14 residues. The V end lost 6 bases, the J end lost 2 bases, and 13 bases lay between the germline ends. The CDR3, as DNA: TGTGCCTGCCAGGGGCTTGCCAACACCGGGGAGCTGTTTTTT. Its translation: CACQGLANTGELFF.

In this sample, this clone turned up once. The chain links TRBV6-5 to TRBJ2-7, with D possibly matching TRBD1 (6 bases). CDR3 length: 15 residues. Trimming took off 6 bases at V and 3 bases at J, with 18 bases between the two ends. Looked up from germline, CDR1 is MNHEY and CDR2 is SVGAGI. CDR3 region: CASRRGNTGYYEQYF. CDR3 sequence (DNA): TGTGCCAGCAGGCGAGGGAATACAGGGTACTACGAGCAGTACTTC.

The chain is built from TRBV20-1 and TRBJ2-2; no clear D. The CDR3 loop spans 13 amino acids. The V end lost 3 bases, the J end lost 1 base, and 6 bases lay between the germline ends. Germline V CDR1 and CDR2: DFQATT, SNEGSKA (reference sequence). The DNA for the CDR3 is TGCAGTGCTAGTCCCGGGAACACCGGGGAGCTGTTTTTT. It is translated as CSASPGNTGELFF.

V is TRBV9 and J is TRBJ2-3; D uncertain. This CDR3 comprises 16 residues. Germline CDR1 is SGDLS and CDR2 is YYNGEE. V lost 2 bases, J lost 3 bases, and 16 bases lay in between. CDR3 sequence reads: CASSVNNGMATDTQYF. The CDR3 region has the DNA TGTGCCAGCAGCGTTAATAATGGCATGGCAACAGATACGCAGTATTTT.

The genes are TRBV11-3 and TRBJ2-1; 12 bases are a match to TRBD2. Looked up from germline, CDR1 is SGHNT and CDR2 is YENEEA. This CDR3 is built from 16 residues. J was trimmed by 6 bases and V by 1 base; bases with no gene match: 4. CDR3 region: CASSLVSSGRGNEQFF. The CDR3 coding sequence is TGTGCCAGCAGCTTAGTGTCTAGCGGGAGGGGCAATGAGCAGTTCTTC.

The J gene is TRBJ1-1, the V gene TRBV29-1; D uncertain. V was pared by 4 bases and J by 1 base, with 7 bases between. The CDR3 totals 12 residues. Germline V gene lookup returns CDR1 SQVTM and CDR2 ANQGSEA. The CDR3: CSVAQKNTEAFF. CDR3 nucleotide sequence: TGCAGCGTTGCGCAGAAGAACACTGAAGCTTTCTTT.

The chain is built from TRBV7-9 and TRBJ2-2; no reliable D call. Trimming took 7 bases from V and 8 from J, leaving 8 bases between them. CDR1 and CDR2 from the germline V gene are SEHNR and FQNEAQ (reference sequence). The CDR3 has 11 amino acids. This CDR3 reads CASTFQGELFF. The CDR3 DNA reads TGTGCCAGCACCTTTCAGGGGGAGCTGTTTTTT.

The CDR3: CASSQPAGTGGMNTEAFF. The CDR3 coding sequence is TGTGCCAGCAGCCAACCAGCCGGGACAGGGGGGATGAACACTGAAGCTTTCTTT. This chain links TRBV4-2 with TRBJ1-1; TRBD1 matches at 11 bases. The length of the CDR3 is 18 residues. CDR1 and CDR2 (germline): LGHNA, YNFKEQ. After removal of 2 bases from V and 0 bases from J, the junction contained 8 bases not matched to a gene.

V is TRBV12-3 or TRBV12-4 and J is TRBJ2-1, with D perhaps matching TRBD1 (6 bases). The CDR3 contains 13 residues. V was shortened by 7 bases and J by 3 bases, with 10 bases between the two germline ends. The DNA for the CDR3 is TGTGCCAGCAACTCGGACAGCTACAATGAGCAGTTCTTC. Translating gives CASNSDSYNEQFF.

The chain recombines TRBV19 with TRBJ2-5; maybe TRBD2 (6 bases). There are 14 residues in the CDR3. Germline assignment: CDR1 LNHDA and CDR2 SQIVND (reference sequence). V gave up 5 bases and J gave up 1 base, with 11 bases separating them. CDR3 residues: CASSPGTSQETQYF. As DNA, the CDR3 is TGTGCCAGTAGTCCTGGGACTTCCCAAGAGACCCAGTACTTC.

This rearrangement joins TRBV6-6 to TRBJ2-6, with 11 bases lining up with TRBD2. The CDR3 has 17 residues. J lost 0 bases, V lost 7 bases, and 5 bases had no gene match. Germline V lookup: CDR1 MNHNY, CDR2 SVGAGI (reference sequence). CDR3 residues: CASIRLAGTSGANVLTF. The CDR3 DNA follows: TGTGCCAGCATTCGACTAGCGGGGACCTCTGGGGCCAACGTCCTGACTTTC.

The chain uses TRBV6-5 and TRBJ2-3; 8 bases match TRBD2. V shed 7 bases and J 9 bases; nucleotides not matched to a gene: 6. Germline-derived CDR1 and CDR2 are MNHEY and SVGAGI. This CDR3 region has 12 residues. The CDR3 DNA reads TGTGCCAGCACCAACTTAGCGGGAACGCAGTATTTT. Its protein is CASTNLAGTQYF.

This clone was detected once. The gene calls are TRBV3-1 (or the pseudogene TRBV3-2) and TRBJ1-2; D uncertain. The CDR3 loop spans 13 amino acids. Germline CDR1 reads LGHDT; CDR2 reads YNNKEL (reference sequence). Deletions cut 3 bases from V and 3 bases from J, with 8 bases between. The CDR3 nucleotides read TGTGCCAGCAGCCAGGCGGAGTACTATGGCTACACCTTC. Amino acid sequence: CASSQAEYYGYTF.

This chain joins TRBV19 and TRBJ1-5; TRBD1 might be the D (6 bases). V lost 4 bases and J 1 base, leaving 11 bases between the germline ends. The length of the CDR3 is 15 residues. Per germline, CDR1 LNHDA and CDR2 SQIVND (reference sequence). The CDR3 sequence is CASSNRDLSNQPQHF. DNA of the CDR3: TGTGCCAGTAGTAACAGGGACCTAAGCAATCAGCCCCAGCATTTT.

The gene calls are TRBV9 and TRBJ2-7; TRBD2 agrees at 8 bases. The CDR3 has 15 amino acids. The trim removed 0 bases at V and 5 bases at J, leaving 7 bases unmatched. CDR1 SGDLS and CDR2 YYNGEE come from the germline V gene. The CDR3 nucleotides are TGTGCCAGCAGCGTAGGCGGGGGGCAGATGAACGAGCAGTACTTC. Its translation is CASSVGGGQMNEQYF.

J is TRBJ2-1 and V is TRBV5-1; perhaps TRBD1 as D (5 bases). The germline V and J ends were trimmed by 4 bases and 4 bases, with 12 bases remaining between them. CDR1 SGHRS and CDR2 YFSETQ come from the germline V gene. This CDR3 region has 14 residues. The CDR3 nucleotides are TGCGCCAGCAGCACAGGATTAGAATACAATGAGCAGTTCTTC. It yields the protein CASSTGLEYNEQFF. Looking up the rest from reference TRBV5-1 and TRBJ2-1 gives the full variable domain: KAGVTQTPRYLIKTRGQQVTLSCSPISGHRSVSWYQQTPGQGLQFLFEYFSETQRNKGNFPGRFSGRQFSNSRSEMNVSTLELGDSALYLCASSTGLEYNEQFFGPGTRLTVL.